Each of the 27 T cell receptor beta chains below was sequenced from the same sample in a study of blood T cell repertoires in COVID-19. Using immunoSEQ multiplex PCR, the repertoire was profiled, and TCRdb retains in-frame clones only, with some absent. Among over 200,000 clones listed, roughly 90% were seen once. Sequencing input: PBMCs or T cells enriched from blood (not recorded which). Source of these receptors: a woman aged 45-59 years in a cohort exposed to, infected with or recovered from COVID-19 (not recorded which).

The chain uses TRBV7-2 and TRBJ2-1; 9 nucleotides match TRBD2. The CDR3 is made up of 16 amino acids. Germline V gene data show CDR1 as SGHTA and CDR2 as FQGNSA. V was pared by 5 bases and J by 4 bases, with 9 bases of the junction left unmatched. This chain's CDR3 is CASSRNPSGNYNEQFF. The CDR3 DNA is TGTGCCAGCAGCCGGAATCCTAGCGGGAATTACAATGAGCAGTTCTTC.

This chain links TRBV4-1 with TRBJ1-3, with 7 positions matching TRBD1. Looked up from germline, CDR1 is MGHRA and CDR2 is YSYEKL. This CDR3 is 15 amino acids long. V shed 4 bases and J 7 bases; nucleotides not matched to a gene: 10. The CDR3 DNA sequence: TGCGCCAGCAGCCCCCGTTGGACAGGCGGCAACACCATATATTTT. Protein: CASSPRWTGGNTIYF.

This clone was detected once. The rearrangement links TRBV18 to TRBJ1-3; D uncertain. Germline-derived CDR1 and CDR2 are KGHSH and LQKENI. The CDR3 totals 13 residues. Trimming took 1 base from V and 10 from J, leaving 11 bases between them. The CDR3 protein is CASSPQKRGTIYF. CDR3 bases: TGTGCCAGCTCACCACAAAAGAGAGGGACCATATATTTT.

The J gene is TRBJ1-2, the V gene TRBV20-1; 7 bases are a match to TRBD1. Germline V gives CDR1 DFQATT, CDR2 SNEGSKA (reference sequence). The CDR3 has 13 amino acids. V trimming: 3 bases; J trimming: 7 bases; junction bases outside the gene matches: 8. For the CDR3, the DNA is TGCAGTGCTAGTGAGGGGGCAGGGAGTGGCTACACCTTC. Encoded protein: CSASEGAGSGYTF.

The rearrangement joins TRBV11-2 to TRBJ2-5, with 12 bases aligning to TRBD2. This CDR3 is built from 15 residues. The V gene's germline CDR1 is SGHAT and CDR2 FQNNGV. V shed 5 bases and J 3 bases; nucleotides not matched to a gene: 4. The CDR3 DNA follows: TGTGCCAGCAGCCCAAGACTAGCGGGGGAAGAGACCCAGTACTTC. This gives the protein CASSPRLAGEETQYF. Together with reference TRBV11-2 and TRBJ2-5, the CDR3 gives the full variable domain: EAGVAQSPRYKIIEKRQSVAFWCNPISGHATLYWYQQILGQGPKLLIQFQNNGVVDDSQLPKDRFSAERLKGVDSTLKIQPAKLEDSAVYLCASSPRLAGEETQYFGPGTRLLVL.

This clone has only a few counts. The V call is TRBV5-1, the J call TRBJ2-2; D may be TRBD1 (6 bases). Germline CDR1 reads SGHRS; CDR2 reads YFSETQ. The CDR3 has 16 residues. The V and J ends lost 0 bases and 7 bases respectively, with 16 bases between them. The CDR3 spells CASSLDYRVVSGELFF. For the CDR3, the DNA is TGCGCCAGCAGCTTGGACTACAGGGTTGTCAGCGGGGAGCTGTTTTTT.

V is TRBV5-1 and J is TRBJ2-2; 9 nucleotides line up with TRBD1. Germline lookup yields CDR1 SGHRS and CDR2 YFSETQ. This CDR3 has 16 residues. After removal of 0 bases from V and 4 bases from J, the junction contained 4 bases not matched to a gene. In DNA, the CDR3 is TGCGCCAGCAGCTTGGACGCGGACAGGGGCACCGGGGAGCTGTTTTTT. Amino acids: CASSLDADRGTGELFF. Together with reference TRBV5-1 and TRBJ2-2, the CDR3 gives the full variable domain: KAGVTQTPRYLIKTRGQQVTLSCSPISGHRSVSWYQQTPGQGLQFLFEYFSETQRNKGNFPGRFSGRQFSNSRSEMNVSTLELGDSALYLCASSLDADRGTGELFFGEGSRLTVL.

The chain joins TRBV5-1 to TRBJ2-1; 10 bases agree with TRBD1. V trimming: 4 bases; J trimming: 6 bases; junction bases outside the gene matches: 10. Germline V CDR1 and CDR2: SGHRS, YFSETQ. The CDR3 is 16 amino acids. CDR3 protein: CASSLDGTGVVNEQFF. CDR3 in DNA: TGCGCCAGCAGCCTAGACGGGACAGGGGTCGTCAATGAGCAGTTCTTC. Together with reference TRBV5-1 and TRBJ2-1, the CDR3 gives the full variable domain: KAGVTQTPRYLIKTRGQQVTLSCSPISGHRSVSWYQQTPGQGLQFLFEYFSETQRNKGNFPGRFSGRQFSNSRSEMNVSTLELGDSALYLCASSLDGTGVVNEQFFGPGTRLTVL.

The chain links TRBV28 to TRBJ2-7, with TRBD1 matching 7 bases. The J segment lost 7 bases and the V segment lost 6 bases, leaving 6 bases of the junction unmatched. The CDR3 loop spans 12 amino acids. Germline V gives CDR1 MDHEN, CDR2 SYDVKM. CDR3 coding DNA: TGTGCCAGCAGCACGACAGGGCGGGAGCAGTACTTC. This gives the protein CASSTTGREQYF.

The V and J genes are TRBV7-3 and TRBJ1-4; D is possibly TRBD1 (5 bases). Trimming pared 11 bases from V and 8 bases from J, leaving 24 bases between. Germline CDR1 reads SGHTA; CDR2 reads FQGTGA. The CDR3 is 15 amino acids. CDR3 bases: TGTGCCCGCTGCCCCTCTGGGGGGTTAGGAGAAAAACTGTTTTTT. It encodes CARCPSGGLGEKLFF.

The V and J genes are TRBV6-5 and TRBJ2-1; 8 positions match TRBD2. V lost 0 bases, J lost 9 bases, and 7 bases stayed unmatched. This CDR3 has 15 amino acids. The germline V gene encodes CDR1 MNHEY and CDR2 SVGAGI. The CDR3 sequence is CASSYSVGLVSEQFF. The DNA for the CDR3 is TGTGCCAGCAGTTACTCGGTGGGACTAGTGAGTGAGCAGTTCTTC.

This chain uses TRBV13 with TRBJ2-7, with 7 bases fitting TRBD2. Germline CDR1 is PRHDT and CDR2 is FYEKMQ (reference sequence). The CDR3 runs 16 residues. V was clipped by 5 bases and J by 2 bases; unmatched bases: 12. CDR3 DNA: TGTGCCAGCAGCCGAGCTCCTGGGAGGGGAACCTACGAGCAGTACTTC. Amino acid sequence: CASSRAPGRGTYEQYF. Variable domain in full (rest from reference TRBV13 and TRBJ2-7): AAGVIQSPRHLIKEKRETATLKCYPIPRHDTVYWYQQGPGQDPQFLISFYEKMQSDKGSIPDRFSAQQFSDYHSELNMSSLELGDSALYFCASSRAPGRGTYEQYFGPGTRLTVT.

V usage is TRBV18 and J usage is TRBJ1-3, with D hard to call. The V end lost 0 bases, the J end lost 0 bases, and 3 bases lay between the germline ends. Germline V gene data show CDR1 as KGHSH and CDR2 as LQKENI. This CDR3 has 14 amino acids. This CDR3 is CASSPPISGNTIYF. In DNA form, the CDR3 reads TGTGCCAGCTCACCACCCATCTCTGGAAACACCATATATTTT.

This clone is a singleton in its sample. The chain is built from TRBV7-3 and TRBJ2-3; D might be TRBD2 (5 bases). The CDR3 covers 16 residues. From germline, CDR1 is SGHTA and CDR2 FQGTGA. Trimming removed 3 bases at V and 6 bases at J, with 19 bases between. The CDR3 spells CASSFGFGRGGDTQYF. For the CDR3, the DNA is TGTGCCAGCAGCTTCGGCTTTGGTCGGGGTGGGGATACGCAGTATTTT.

The CDR3 sequence is CASSYSAKETQYF. The CDR3 coding sequence is TGTGCCAGCAGTTACTCGGCCAAAGAGACCCAGTACTTC. This chain links TRBV6-5 with TRBJ2-5, with D hard to call. Trimming cost V 0 bases and J 3 bases, with 5 bases left between them. Germline assignment: CDR1 MNHEY and CDR2 SVGAGI. The CDR3 length is 13 residues.

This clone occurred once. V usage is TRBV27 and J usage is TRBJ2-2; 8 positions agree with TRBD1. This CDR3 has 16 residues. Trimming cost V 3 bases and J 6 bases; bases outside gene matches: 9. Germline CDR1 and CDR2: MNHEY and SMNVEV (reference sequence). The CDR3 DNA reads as TGTGCCAGCAGTTTTATGGCAGGGGGCTCTTCCGGGGAGCTGTTTTTT. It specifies CASSFMAGGSSGELFF.

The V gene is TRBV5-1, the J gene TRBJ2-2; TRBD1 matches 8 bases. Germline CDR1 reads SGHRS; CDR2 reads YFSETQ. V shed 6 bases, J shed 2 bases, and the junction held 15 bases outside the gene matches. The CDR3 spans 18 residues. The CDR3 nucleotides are TGCGCCAGCACCCCCGACCCCAGGGGGCCGTTAAACACCGGGGAGCTGTTTTTT. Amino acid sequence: CASTPDPRGPLNTGELFF.

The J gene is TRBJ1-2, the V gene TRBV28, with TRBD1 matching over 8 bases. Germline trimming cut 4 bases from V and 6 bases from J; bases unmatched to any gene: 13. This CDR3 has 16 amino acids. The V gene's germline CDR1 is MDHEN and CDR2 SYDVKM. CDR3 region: CASSYPTAGGADGYTF. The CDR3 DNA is TGTGCCAGCAGTTATCCTACTGCAGGGGGCGCGGATGGCTACACCTTC.

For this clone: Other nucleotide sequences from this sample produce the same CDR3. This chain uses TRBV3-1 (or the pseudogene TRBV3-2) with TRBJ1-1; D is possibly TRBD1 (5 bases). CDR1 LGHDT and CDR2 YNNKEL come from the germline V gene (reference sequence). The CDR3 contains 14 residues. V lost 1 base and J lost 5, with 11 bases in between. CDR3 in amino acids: CASSQGGLGTEAFF. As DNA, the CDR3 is TGTGCCAGCAGCCAAGGGGGCCTTGGAACTGAAGCTTTCTTT.

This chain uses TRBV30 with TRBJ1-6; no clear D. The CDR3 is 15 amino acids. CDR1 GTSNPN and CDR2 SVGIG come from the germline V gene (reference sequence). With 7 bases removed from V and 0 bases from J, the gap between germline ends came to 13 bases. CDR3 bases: TGTGCCTACTCAAGTATAAGCTCCTATAATTCACCCCTCCACTTT. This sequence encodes CAYSSISSYNSPLHF.

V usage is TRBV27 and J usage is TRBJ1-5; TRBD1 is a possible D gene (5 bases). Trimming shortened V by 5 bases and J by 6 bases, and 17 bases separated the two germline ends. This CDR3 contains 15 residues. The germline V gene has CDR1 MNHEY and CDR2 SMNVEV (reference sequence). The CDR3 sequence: CASSRGRGDGQPQHF. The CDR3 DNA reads TGTGCCAGCAGTAGAGGACGGGGGGACGGTCAGCCCCAGCATTTT.

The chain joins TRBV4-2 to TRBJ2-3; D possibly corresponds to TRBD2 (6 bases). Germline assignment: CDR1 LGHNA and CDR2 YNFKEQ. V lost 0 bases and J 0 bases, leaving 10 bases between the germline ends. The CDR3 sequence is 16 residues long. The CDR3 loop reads CASSQDVGTSTDTQYF. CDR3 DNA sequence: TGTGCCAGCAGCCAAGATGTGGGGACTAGCACAGATACGCAGTATTTT.

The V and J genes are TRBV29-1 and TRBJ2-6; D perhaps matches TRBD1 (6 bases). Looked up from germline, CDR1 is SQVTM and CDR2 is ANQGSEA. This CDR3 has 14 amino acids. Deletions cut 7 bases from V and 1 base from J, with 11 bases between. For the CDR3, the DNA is TGCAGCGCATTACAGGGTTCTGGGGCCAACGTCCTGACTTTC. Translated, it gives CSALQGSGANVLTF.

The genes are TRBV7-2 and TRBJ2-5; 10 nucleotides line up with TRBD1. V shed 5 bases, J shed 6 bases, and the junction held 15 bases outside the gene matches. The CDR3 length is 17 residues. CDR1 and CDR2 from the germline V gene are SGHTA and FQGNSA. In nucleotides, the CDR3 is TGTGCCAGCAGCCCTGGGACAGGGGACCGCAGGATACAGACCCAGTACTTC. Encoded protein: CASSPGTGDRRIQTQYF.

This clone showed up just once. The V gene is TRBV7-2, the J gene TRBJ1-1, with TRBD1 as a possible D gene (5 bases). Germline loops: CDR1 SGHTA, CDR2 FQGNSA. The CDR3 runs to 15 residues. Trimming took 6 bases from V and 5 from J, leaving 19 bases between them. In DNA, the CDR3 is TGTGCCAGCAGATCCCTCCCGGGGGGTAAAACTGAAGCTTTCTTT. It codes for CASRSLPGGKTEAFF.

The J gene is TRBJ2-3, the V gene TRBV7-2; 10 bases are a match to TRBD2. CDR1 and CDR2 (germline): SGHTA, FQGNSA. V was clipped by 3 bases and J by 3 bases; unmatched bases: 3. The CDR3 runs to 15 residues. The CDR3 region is CASSFPLAGTDTQYF. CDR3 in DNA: TGTGCCAGCAGCTTTCCACTAGCGGGAACAGATACGCAGTATTTT. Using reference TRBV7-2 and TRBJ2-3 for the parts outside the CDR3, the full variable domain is GAGVSQSPSNKVTEKGKDVELRCDPISGHTALYWYRQSLGQGLEFLIYFQGNSAPDKSGLPSDRFSAERTGGSVSTLTIQRTQQEDSAVYLCASSFPLAGTDTQYFGPGTRLTVL.

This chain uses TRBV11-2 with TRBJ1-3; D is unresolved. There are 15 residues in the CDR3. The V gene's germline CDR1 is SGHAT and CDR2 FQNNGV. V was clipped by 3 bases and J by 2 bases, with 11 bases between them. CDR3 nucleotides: TGTGCCAGCAGCTTTGATTGGAGTCCTGGAAACACCATATATTTT. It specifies CASSFDWSPGNTIYF.